This TCR beta chain came from a study of T cell responses to AZD1222 COVID-19 vaccine. Broader study findings: Seropositive AZD1222 recipients at baseline numbered only six or seven.

Method: immunoSEQ multiplex PCR; TCRdb's copy keeps in-frame clones and lacks some. The sample contains about 160,000 clones, 94% of which appear only once. Worth noting for this clone: What it recognizes is unknown.

This specimen was peripheral blood, taken 28 days after the second AZD1222 dose. This TCR was recovered from an adult who received the AZD1222 COVID-19 vaccine.

This chain's CDR3 is CASRRQGGGDYGYTF. The DNA for the CDR3 is TGTGCCAGCAGGAGGCAAGGGGGAGGCGACTATGGCTACACCTTC. This chain links TRBV28 with TRBJ1-2; maybe TRBD1 (6 bases). The V end lost 6 bases, the J end lost 3 bases, and 17 bases lay between the germline ends. This CDR3 contains 15 residues. Looked up from germline, CDR1 is MDHEN and CDR2 is SYDVKM.